This T cell receptor beta chain was recovered during a study of shared clonotypes between healthy human individuals. Study background: Researchers assigned three CD4 naive, three CD4 memory, two CD8 naive and one CD8 memory plate to each donor.

V shed 6 bases and J shed 4 bases, with 6 bases lying between them. CDR1 and CDR2 (germline): SNHLY, FYNNEI. The CDR3 sequence is 12 residues long. Study-wide results and caveats: Memory subsets generally showed smaller estimated richness than naive subsets did. With a few donors compared, 4.5% to 6.5% of naive CD4 clonotypes were shared.

With respect to this clone: Antigen specificity is unknown.

Naivety among CD8 cells was defined by CD45RO negativity and positive CCR7 selection, thereby excluding terminally differentiated effector memory CD45RA+ cells. Over several immunoSEQ plates, each subset's genomic DNA was distributed in even portions. Clones were read by immunoSEQ multiplex PCR, and TCRdb kept only the in-frame ones, dropping some. Counted here are roughly 550,000 clones, around 95% occurring once; the ten biggest clones make up about 0.11%. Input material: naive CD8+ T cells sorted from blood. The TCR sequence derives from a woman aged 25 to 45 in good health. The genes are TRBV2 and TRBJ2-2, with D unresolved. The CDR3 DNA reads as TGTGCCAGCAGGCTAAGCACCGGGGAGCTGTTTTTT. It translates to CASRLSTGELFF.